This T cell receptor beta chain was obtained from a study of CD8+ T cells in alopecia areata. Whole-study context: Each of the treated patients was given oral tofacitinib, 5 to 10 mg twice daily, for moderate-to-severe alopecia areata. Tofacitinib lasted 6 to 18 months, then 6 months off drug.

PBMCs yielded sorted CD4+ and CD8+ T cells. Per the germline V gene, CDR1 is SQVTM and CDR2 is ANQGSEA. The CDR3 length is 14 residues. Trimming removed 4 bases from V and 0 bases from J, with 12 bases in between. It was cDNA, reverse transcribed from extracted RNA, that served as the sequencing template. Some clones are missing from TCRdb's copy, which holds only in-frame ones; the method was immunoSEQ multiplex PCR. The sample has around 250,000 clones; around two thirds are singletons. Sequences were derived from CD4+ T cells sorted from blood, sampled at week 0. This receptor was identified in a human donor with alopecia areata. The rearrangement uses TRBV29-1 and TRBJ1-2; weak D call: TRBD1 (5 bases). The CDR3: CSVVAGRTNYGYTF. CDR3 bases: TGCAGCGTTGTTGCAGGGAGGACTAACTATGGCTACACCTTC.